The 18 T cell receptor beta chains in this list originate from one sample, sequenced in a study of shared clonotypes between healthy human individuals. CD8 cells regarded as naive lacked CD45RO, were positively chosen for CCR7, and omitted terminally differentiated effector memory CD45RA+ cells. Produced via immunoSEQ multiplex PCR; TCRdb's table is partial and in-frame only. The sample has a few million clones, roughly 95% seen once. The sample consisted of naive CD8+ T cells from PBMCs. These receptors all come from a young man in good health. Some clones in this sample may be carry-over from other donors' samples.

The chain is built from TRBV9 and TRBJ2-5; a possible D gene is TRBD1 (6 bases). Trimming took 0 bases from V and 4 from J, leaving 16 bases between them. Germline lookup yields CDR1 SGDLS and CDR2 YYNGEE. This CDR3 is 16 amino acids long. CDR3 coding DNA: TGTGCCAGCAGCGTAGGGTATGGGACACTAGGAGAGACCCAGTACTTC. It specifies CASSVGYGTLGETQYF. Full variable domain (remainder filled in from reference TRBV9 and TRBJ2-5): DSGVTQTPKHLITATGQRVTLRCSPRSGDLSVYWYQQSLDQGLQFLIQYYNGEERAKGNILERFSAQQFPDLHSELNLSSLELGDSALYFCASSVGYGTLGETQYFGPGTRLLVL.

As concerns this clone: In the same sample, other DNA sequences code for this CDR3. The rearrangement links TRBV7-9 to TRBJ2-7; D gene ambiguous. Germline lookup yields CDR1 SEHNR and CDR2 FQNEAQ (reference sequence). The CDR3 sequence is 12 residues long. V shed 4 bases and J shed 4 bases, with 8 bases lying between them. The CDR3 DNA reads as TGTGCCAGCAGCTCCGTACCGTACGAGCAGTACTTC. This gives the protein CASSSVPYEQYF.

The chain carries TRBV7-8 and TRBJ2-1; D perhaps matches TRBD2 (5 bases). The CDR3 contains 13 residues. Trimming removed 5 bases from V and 10 bases from J, with 15 bases in between. CDR1 is SGHVS and CDR2 is FQNEAQ in the germline V gene. CDR3 in amino acids: CASSPGSAQEQFF. The CDR3 DNA reads TGTGCCAGCAGCCCTGGGAGCGCCCAAGAGCAGTTCTTC.

V gene TRBV13 combines with J gene TRBJ2-7; 8 bases are a match to TRBD2. The CDR3 spans 12 residues. Per germline, CDR1 PRHDT and CDR2 FYEKMQ (reference sequence). V trimming: 6 bases; J trimming: 6 bases; junction bases outside the gene matches: 4. CDR3: CASSAGGSEQYF. The CDR3 nucleotides are TGTGCCAGCAGTGCGGGAGGTTCCGAGCAGTACTTC.

This clone occurred once. The chain is built from TRBV4-3 and TRBJ1-1; 8 bases are a match to TRBD1. The CDR3 runs to 14 residues. Germline CDR1 reads LGHNA; CDR2 reads YSLEER. V lost 6 bases to trimming and J lost 3 bases; unmatched junction nucleotides: 6. CDR3 nucleotides: TGCGCCAGCAGACAGGGGGGGTGGGACACTGAAGCTTTCTTT. This translates into CASRQGGWDTEAFF.

The chain recombines TRBV7-9 with TRBJ2-7, with D unresolved. This CDR3 has 17 amino acids. In germline, CDR1 is SEHNR, CDR2 FQNEAQ (reference sequence). Trimming shortened V by 8 bases and J by 5 bases, and 28 bases separated the two germline ends. The CDR3 nucleotides are TGTGCCAGCGCTTGGTCTTTCACAGAGCCCTTCACCCACGAGCAGTACTTC. Translated, it gives CASAWSFTEPFTHEQYF.

The chain has TRBV11-2 and TRBJ2-5; 9 nucleotides match TRBD2. This CDR3 contains 15 residues. V shed 1 base and J 4 bases; nucleotides not matched to a gene: 4. The V gene's germline CDR1 is SGHAT and CDR2 FQNNGV. The CDR3 is CASSLVSGRGETQYF. The CDR3, as DNA: TGTGCCAGCAGCTTAGTTAGCGGGAGAGGAGAGACCCAGTACTTC.

The chain joins TRBV7-2 to TRBJ2-1, with D perhaps TRBD2 (6 bases). Trimming removed 6 bases at V and 4 bases at J, with 13 bases between. Per germline, CDR1 SGHTA and CDR2 FQGNSA. This CDR3 region has 14 residues. CDR3 in amino acids: CASSPRRGYNEQFF. In DNA form, the CDR3 reads TGTGCCAGCAGTCCTAGGAGGGGTTACAATGAGCAGTTCTTC.

The chain recombines TRBV7-7 with TRBJ2-1; TRBD2 agrees at 8 bases. Trimming at V came to 1 base and at J to 5 bases, leaving 10 bases not matched to a gene. Germline-derived CDR1 and CDR2 are SSHAT and FNYEAQ (reference sequence). The CDR3 spans 17 residues. CDR3 protein: CASSLGVGTRFNNEQFF. The CDR3, as DNA: TGTGCCAGCAGCTTAGGGGTTGGGACTAGGTTTAACAATGAGCAGTTCTTC.

Notes on this clone: Germline is not matched at one junction end, which may reflect a read error. The V and J genes are TRBV9 and TRBJ2-4, with D perhaps matching TRBD2 (6 bases). The V gene's germline CDR1 is SGDLS and CDR2 YYNGEE. CDR3 length equals 13 residues. The CDR3 region has the DNA TGTGCCAGCAGCGAGACGGGGGACCAGGTCGAGCACTTC. This translates into CASSETGDQVEHF.

The genes are TRBV19 and TRBJ2-7; TRBD1 is a possible D gene (6 bases). V dropped 5 bases and J dropped 3 bases, with 17 bases sitting between them. Germline V gene lookup returns CDR1 LNHDA and CDR2 SQIVND (reference sequence). The CDR3 is 15 amino acids. The CDR3 loop is CASSPRDIPFYEQYF. In nucleotides, the CDR3 is TGTGCCAGTAGTCCCCGGGACATACCATTCTACGAGCAGTACTTC.

To note about this clone: A read error may produce the germline difference seen at one junction end. Other DNA sequences from this sample encode an identical CDR3 as well. The chain combines TRBV27 with TRBJ1-5; a weak D match, TRBD1 (5 bases). Germline V gene sequence: CDR1 MNHEY, CDR2 SMNVEV (reference sequence). The CDR3 consists of 16 residues. The CDR3 is CASSLGPPYSNQPQHF. DNA of the CDR3: TGTGCCAGCAGCCTGGGACCGCCCTATAGCAATCAACCCCAGCATTTT.

The chain employs TRBV27 and TRBJ2-3, with 11 bases aligning to TRBD1. Looked up from germline, CDR1 is MNHEY and CDR2 is SMNVEV (reference sequence). The CDR3 runs to 16 residues. V lost 5 bases, J lost 4 bases, and 8 bases stayed unmatched. The CDR3 protein is CASSPGQGAGADTQYF. DNA for the CDR3: TGTGCCAGCAGTCCTGGACAGGGGGCGGGCGCAGATACGCAGTATTTT.

This clone was recorded only once. Within the sample, other DNA sequences also encode this same CDR3. The chain carries TRBV9 and TRBJ1-5; D gene uncertain. The V end lost 0 bases, the J end lost 0 bases, and 7 bases lay between the germline ends. From germline, CDR1 is SGDLS and CDR2 YYNGEE. The CDR3 has 15 residues. The CDR3, as DNA: TGTGCCAGCAGCGTAGGCGGGAATAGCAATCAGCCCCAGCATTTT. It is translated as CASSVGGNSNQPQHF.

The chain recombines TRBV2 with TRBJ2-3; 9 bases map to TRBD2. Per germline, CDR1 SNHLY and CDR2 FYNNEI. The CDR3 has 16 amino acids. Trimming at V came to 0 bases and at J to 6 bases, leaving 7 bases not matched to a gene. The CDR3 sequence: CASSEARLAVLDTQYF. CDR3 in DNA: TGTGCCAGCAGTGAAGCCCGACTAGCGGTGCTGGATACGCAGTATTTT.

The CDR3, as DNA: TGTGCCAGCACCATTTCCCACTCCTCAACCTTCTACGAGCAGTACTTC. Translation gives CASTISHSSTFYEQYF. The rearrangement links TRBV27 to TRBJ2-7; D gene unclear. Trimming took off 7 bases at V and 3 bases at J, with 22 bases between the two ends. The germline V gene has CDR1 MNHEY and CDR2 SMNVEV (reference sequence). The CDR3 loop spans 16 amino acids.

The chain carries TRBV27 and TRBJ2-7, with 8 bases that match TRBD2. Germline V gene data show CDR1 as MNHEY and CDR2 as SMNVEV (reference sequence). The CDR3 has 15 amino acids. J lost 4 bases, V lost 2 bases, and 7 bases had no gene match. The CDR3 here is CASSLVGTRRYEQYF. The CDR3, as DNA: TGTGCCAGCAGTTTAGTCGGGACTAGACGGTACGAGCAGTACTTC.

The V and J genes are TRBV7-9 and TRBJ2-2, with 9 bases identical to TRBD1. The trim removed 5 bases at V and 5 bases at J, leaving 6 bases unmatched. Germline CDR1 and CDR2: SEHNR and FQNEAQ (reference sequence). CDR3 length: 15 amino acids. The CDR3 coding sequence is TGTGCCAGCAGCGACACAGGGGGCAGGACCGGGGAGCTGTTTTTT. Translating it yields CASSDTGGRTGELFF.